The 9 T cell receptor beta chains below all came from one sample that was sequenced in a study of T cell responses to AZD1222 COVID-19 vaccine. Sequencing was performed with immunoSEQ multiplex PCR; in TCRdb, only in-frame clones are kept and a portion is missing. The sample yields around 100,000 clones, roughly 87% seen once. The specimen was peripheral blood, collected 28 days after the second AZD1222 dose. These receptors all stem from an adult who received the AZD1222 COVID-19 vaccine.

Written as DNA, the CDR3 is TGTGCCAGCAGCCTCGGACAGTTCTCTGAAGCTTTCTTT. Protein: CASSLGQFSEAFF. The rearrangement uses TRBV12-3 or TRBV12-4 and TRBJ1-1, with TRBD1 as a possible D gene (6 bases). The CDR3 runs 13 residues. V lost 6 bases, J lost 6 bases, and 14 bases lay in between.

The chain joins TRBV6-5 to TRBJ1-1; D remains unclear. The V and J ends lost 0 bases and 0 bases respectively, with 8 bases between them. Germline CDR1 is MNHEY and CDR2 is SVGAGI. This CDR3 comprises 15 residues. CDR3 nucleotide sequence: TGTGCCAGCAGTTACTCTAGTTCAGTGAACACTGAAGCTTTCTTT. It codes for CASSYSSSVNTEAFF.

The CDR3 spells CSASRREGNTDTQYF. The DNA of the CDR3 is TGCAGTGCTAGTCGGCGGGAGGGGAACACAGATACGCAGTATTTT. The rearrangement links TRBV20-1 to TRBJ2-3; 9 positions agree with TRBD2. The CDR3 contains 15 residues. Trimming removed 3 bases from V and 2 bases from J; junction bases left unmatched: 6. Germline assignment: CDR1 DFQATT and CDR2 SNEGSKA (reference sequence).

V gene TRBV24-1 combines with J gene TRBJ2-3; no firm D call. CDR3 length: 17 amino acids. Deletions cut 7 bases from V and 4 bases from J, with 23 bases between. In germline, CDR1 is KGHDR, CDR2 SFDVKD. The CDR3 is CATSSPLEPRFPDTQYF. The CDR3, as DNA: TGTGCCACCAGCTCGCCTCTGGAACCGCGGTTCCCAGATACGCAGTATTTT.

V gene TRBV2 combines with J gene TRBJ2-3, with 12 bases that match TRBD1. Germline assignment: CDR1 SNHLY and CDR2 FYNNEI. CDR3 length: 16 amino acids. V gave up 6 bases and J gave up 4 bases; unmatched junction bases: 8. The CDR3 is CASRKRGQGAADTQYF. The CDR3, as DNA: TGTGCCAGCAGGAAAAGGGGACAGGGGGCTGCAGATACGCAGTATTTT.

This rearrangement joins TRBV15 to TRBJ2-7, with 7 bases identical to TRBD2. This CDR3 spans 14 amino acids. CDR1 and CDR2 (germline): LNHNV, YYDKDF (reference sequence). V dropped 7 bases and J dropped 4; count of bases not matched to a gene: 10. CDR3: CATNAGGDSYEQYF. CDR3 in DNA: TGTGCCACCAATGCTGGGGGGGATTCTTACGAGCAGTACTTC.

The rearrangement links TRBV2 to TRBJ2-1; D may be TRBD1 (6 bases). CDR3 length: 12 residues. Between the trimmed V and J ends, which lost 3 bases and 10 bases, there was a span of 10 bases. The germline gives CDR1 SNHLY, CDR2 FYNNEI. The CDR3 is CASSDRGWEQFF. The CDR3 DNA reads TGTGCCAGCAGTGATAGGGGGTGGGAGCAGTTCTTC.

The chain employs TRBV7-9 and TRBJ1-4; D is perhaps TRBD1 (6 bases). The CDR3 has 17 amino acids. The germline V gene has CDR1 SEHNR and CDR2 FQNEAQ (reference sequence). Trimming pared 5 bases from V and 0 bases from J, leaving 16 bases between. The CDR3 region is CASSQPGQQTTNEKLFF. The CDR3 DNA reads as TGTGCCAGCAGCCAACCGGGACAACAAACAACTAATGAAAAACTGTTTTTT. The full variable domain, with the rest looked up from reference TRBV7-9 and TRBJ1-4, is DTGVSQNPRHKITKRGQNVTFRCDPISEHNRLYWYRQTLGQGPEFLTYFQNEAQLEKSRLLSDRFSAERPKGSFSTLEIQRTEQGDSAMYLCASSQPGQQTTNEKLFFGSGTQLSVL.

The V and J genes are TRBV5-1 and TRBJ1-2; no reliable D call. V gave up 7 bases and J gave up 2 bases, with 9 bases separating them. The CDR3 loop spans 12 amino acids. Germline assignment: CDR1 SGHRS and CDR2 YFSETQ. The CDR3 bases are TGCGCCAGCCATGACCTAAACTATGGCTACACCTTC. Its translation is CASHDLNYGYTF.